Listed below are T cell receptor beta chains from one sample, sequenced in a study of graft-versus-host responses after intestinal transplantation. The assay was immunoSEQ multiplex PCR, and TCRdb's table has in-frame clones only and misses some. Of 45,000 to 50,000 clones listed, about 93% are singletons. Antigens of these TCRs are unknown. Here the sequenced sample was unstimulated CD4+ T cells sorted from spleen or lymph node cells, taken before transplant. The receptors were gathered from a human donor who was the organ donor for an intestinal transplant. The CDR3 runs from the conserved cysteine through the conserved F or W. D genes are given only for firm matches. The size of a clone is reported for some rows only, either as once, few or many, or as a class for expanded clones.

D gene,J gene,clone size,CDR3 length,V gene,CDR3 DNA,CDR3 protein
TRBD1,TRBJ2-3,.,14,TRBV5-1,TGCGCCAGCAGCTTGGGGACAGGGCCAGATACGCAGTATTTT,CASSLGTGPDTQYF
.,TRBJ1-6,.,9,TRBV28,TGTAGTACGGGTTCACCCCTCCACTTT,CSTGSPLHF
.,TRBJ2-5,.,12,TRBV7-2,TGTGCCAGCAGCTTTAGCAGAGAGACCCAGTACTTC,CASSFSRETQYF
.,TRBJ1-1,.,14,TRBV9,TGTGCCAGCAGCGTATCGACACTGAACACTGAAGCTTTCTTT,CASSVSTLNTEAFF
TRBD1,TRBJ2-5,.,13,TRBV28,TGTGCCAGCAGCGTCGACAGGGAGGAGACCCAGTACTTC,CASSVDREETQYF
.,TRBJ2-7,.,15,TRBV5-4,TGTGCCAGCAGCTTGTACCAGGGTGGAACCTACGAGCAGTACTTC,CASSLYQGGTYEQYF
.,TRBJ2-5,.,12,TRBV29-1,TGCAGCATCCGGACAGATCAAGAGACCCAGTACTTC,CSIRTDQETQYF
.,TRBJ2-1,.,16,TRBV7-9,TGTGCCAGCAGCTTAGGGTACGGGGGCAACTACAATGAGCAGTTCTTC,CASSLGYGGNYNEQFF
.,TRBJ1-3,.,13,TRBV30,TGTGCCTGGAGTGTCGGCTCTGGAAACACCATATATTTT,CAWSVGSGNTIYF
TRBD1,TRBJ2-2,.,16,TRBV15,TGTGCCACCAGCAGGGCACCCGGGACAGGGATCGGGGAGCTGTTTTTT,CATSRAPGTGIGELFF
TRBD2,TRBJ2-3,.,15,TRBV10-3,TGTGCCATCAGTGATTTAGCGGGAGGCACAGATACGCAGTATTTT,CAISDLAGGTDTQYF
.,TRBJ1-6,.,13,TRBV5-6,TGTGCCAGCAGCTTAGGGCCCAATTCACCCCTCCACTTT,CASSLGPNSPLHF
TRBD2,TRBJ2-1,.,17,TRBV4-2,TGTGCCAGCAGCCAAGATGAGGCCGGGACTAGCGATAATGAGCAGTTCTTC,CASSQDEAGTSDNEQFF
.,TRBJ1-6,once,14,TRBV5-4,TGTGCCAGCAGCCCCCAGGGGCTTAGATCACCCCTCCACTTT,CASSPQGLRSPLHF
TRBD2,TRBJ2-2,.,15,TRBV30,TGTGCCTGGAGTTTGACTAGCGGTAACACCGGGGAGCTGTTTTTT,CAWSLTSGNTGELFF
TRBD1,TRBJ2-7,.,14,TRBV18,TGTGCCAGCTCACCTGGACAGGCCACCTACGAGCAGTACTTC,CASSPGQATYEQYF
.,TRBJ2-5,.,13,TRBV6-6,TGTGCCAGCAGTTACGGGAGGATGGAGACCCAGTACTTC,CASSYGRMETQYF
.,TRBJ2-3,.,15,TRBV10-3,TGTGCCATCAGTGTAAGTGAACTAAGCACAGATACGCAGTATTTT,CAISVSELSTDTQYF
.,TRBJ1-2,.,14,TRBV6-5,TGTGCCAGCAGTTACGCCTCATGGGCCTATGGCTACACCTTC,CASSYASWAYGYTF
TRBD1,TRBJ1-2,.,14,TRBV28,TGTGCCAGCAGAGACAGGGGAACTGCGGAAGGCTACACCTTC,CASRDRGTAEGYTF
.,TRBJ1-2,.,14,TRBV6-6,TGTGCCAGCAGTTACATGGCAGGGGAGTATGGCTACACCTTC,CASSYMAGEYGYTF
.,TRBJ1-6,medium-sized,16,TRBV27,TGTGCCAGCAGTTTAAGAGGCACCTCCTATAATTCACCCCTCCACTTT,CASSLRGTSYNSPLHF
.,TRBJ2-7,once,17,TRBV7-8,TGTGCCAGCAGCCCTAGGGGTAAAGGAGATGCAGCCTACGAGCAGTACTTC,CASSPRGKGDAAYEQYF
.,TRBJ2-7,once,15,TRBV5-4,TGTGCCAGCAGCCCGTTTAATGACGGCCTCTACGAGCAGTACTTC,CASSPFNDGLYEQYF